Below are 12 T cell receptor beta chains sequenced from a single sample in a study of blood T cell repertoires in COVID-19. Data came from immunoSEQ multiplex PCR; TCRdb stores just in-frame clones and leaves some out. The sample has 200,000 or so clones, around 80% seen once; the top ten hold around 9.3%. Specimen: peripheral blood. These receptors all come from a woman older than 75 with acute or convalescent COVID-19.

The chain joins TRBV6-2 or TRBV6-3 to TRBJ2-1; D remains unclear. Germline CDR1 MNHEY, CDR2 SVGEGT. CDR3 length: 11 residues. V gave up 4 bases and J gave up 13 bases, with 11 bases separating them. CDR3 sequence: CASSSTPSQFF. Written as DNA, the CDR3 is TGTGCCAGCAGTTCGACACCTTCCCAGTTCTTC.

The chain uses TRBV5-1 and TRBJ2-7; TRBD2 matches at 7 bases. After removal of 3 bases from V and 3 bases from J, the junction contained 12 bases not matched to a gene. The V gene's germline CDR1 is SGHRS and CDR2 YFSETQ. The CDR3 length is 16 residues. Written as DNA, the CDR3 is TGCGCCAGCAGCTCTGACGGGGGAGGGCTAAGCTACGAGCAGTACTTC. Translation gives CASSSDGGGLSYEQYF.

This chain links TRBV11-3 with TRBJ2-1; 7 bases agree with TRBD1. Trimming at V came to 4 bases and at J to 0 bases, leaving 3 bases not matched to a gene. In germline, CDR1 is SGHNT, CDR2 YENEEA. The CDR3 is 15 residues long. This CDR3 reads CASSSGTASYNEQFF. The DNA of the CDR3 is TGTGCCAGCAGCTCCGGGACAGCCTCCTACAATGAGCAGTTCTTC.

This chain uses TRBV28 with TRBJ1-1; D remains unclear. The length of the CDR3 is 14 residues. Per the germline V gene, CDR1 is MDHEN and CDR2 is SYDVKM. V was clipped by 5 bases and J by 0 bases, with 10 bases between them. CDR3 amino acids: CASSGELMNTEAFF. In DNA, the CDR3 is TGTGCCAGCAGTGGAGAGCTCATGAACACTGAAGCTTTCTTT.

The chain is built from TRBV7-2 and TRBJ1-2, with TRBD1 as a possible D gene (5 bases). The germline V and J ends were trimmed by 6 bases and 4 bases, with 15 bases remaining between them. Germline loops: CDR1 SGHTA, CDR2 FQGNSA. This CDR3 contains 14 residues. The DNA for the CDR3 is TGTGCCAGCAGTTTTGCCGGGGGACCCTATGGCTACACCTTC. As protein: CASSFAGGPYGYTF.

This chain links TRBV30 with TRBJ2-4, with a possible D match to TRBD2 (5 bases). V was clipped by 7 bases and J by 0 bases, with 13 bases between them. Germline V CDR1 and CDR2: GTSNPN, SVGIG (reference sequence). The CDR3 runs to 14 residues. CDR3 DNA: TGTGCCTTCACTAGGATGAGAGCCAAAAACATTCAGTACTTC. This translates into CAFTRMRAKNIQYF.

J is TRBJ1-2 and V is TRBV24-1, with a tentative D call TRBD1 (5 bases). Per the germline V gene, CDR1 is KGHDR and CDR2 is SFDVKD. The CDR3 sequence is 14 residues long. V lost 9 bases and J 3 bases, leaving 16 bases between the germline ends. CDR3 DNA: TGTGCCACCGCCCCCGGCGACAGTCACTATGGCTACACCTTC. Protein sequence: CATAPGDSHYGYTF.

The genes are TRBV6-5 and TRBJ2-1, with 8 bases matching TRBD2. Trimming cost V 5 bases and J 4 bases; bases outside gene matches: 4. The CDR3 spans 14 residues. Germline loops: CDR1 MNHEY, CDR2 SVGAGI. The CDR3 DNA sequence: TGTGCCAGCAGTAGCGGGAGTAAGTACAATGAGCAGTTCTTC. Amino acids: CASSSGSKYNEQFF.

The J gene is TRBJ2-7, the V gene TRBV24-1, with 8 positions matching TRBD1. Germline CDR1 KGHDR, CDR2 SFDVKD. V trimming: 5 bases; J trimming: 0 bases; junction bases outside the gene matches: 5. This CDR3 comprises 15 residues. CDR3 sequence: CATSGGTGSSYEQYF. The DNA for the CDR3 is TGTGCCACCAGTGGTGGGACAGGTAGCTCCTACGAGCAGTACTTC.

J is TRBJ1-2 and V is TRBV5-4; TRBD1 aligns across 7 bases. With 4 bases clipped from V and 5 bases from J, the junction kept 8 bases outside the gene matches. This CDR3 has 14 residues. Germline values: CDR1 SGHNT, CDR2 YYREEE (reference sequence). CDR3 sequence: CASSIDRVGYGYTF. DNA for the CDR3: TGTGCCAGCAGCATCGACAGGGTTGGATATGGCTACACCTTC.

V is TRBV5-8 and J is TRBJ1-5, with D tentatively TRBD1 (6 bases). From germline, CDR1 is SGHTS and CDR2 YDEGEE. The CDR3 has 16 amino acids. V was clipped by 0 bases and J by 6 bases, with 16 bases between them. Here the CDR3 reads CASSLVRTGWGQPQHF. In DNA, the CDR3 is TGTGCCAGCAGCTTGGTTCGTACAGGGTGGGGTCAGCCCCAGCATTTT.

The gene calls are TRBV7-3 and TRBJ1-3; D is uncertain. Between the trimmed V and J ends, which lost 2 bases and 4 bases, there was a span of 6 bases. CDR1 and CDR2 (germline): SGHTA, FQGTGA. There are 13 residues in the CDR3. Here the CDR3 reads CASSLGRGNTIYF. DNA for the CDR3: TGTGCCAGCAGCTTAGGGCGAGGAAACACCATATATTTT.